The 9 T cell receptor beta chains listed next were all sequenced from one sample in a study of blood T cell repertoires in COVID-19. Sequenced by immunoSEQ multiplex PCR; TCRdb stores in-frame clones only, minus some. This table has approximately 30,000 clones, roughly 90% appearing once. Sequenced material: peripheral blood. The receptors here all came from a woman aged 40 to 50 with active or convalescent COVID-19.

This clone is a singleton in its sample. V is TRBV12-3 or TRBV12-4 and J is TRBJ1-2; maybe TRBD1 (5 bases). Trimming stripped 5 bases from V and 9 bases from J, with 13 bases between. This CDR3 is 12 amino acids long. The CDR3 loop reads CASSPTRGSYTF. CDR3 nucleotides: TGTGCCAGCAGTCCCACAAGGGGAAGCTACACCTTC.

J is TRBJ2-1 and V is TRBV24-1; 8 bases agree with TRBD2. V shed 7 bases, J shed 0 bases, and the junction held 4 bases outside the gene matches. The CDR3 runs 15 residues. In germline, CDR1 is KGHDR, CDR2 SFDVKD. The CDR3 DNA reads TGTGCCACCAGCCGGGGGGGGAGCTCCTACAATGAGCAGTTCTTC. Translated, it gives CATSRGGSSYNEQFF.

The rearrangement links TRBV6-5 to TRBJ1-2, with D hard to call. Germline CDR1 reads MNHEY; CDR2 reads SVGAGI. Trimming removed 5 bases at V and 8 bases at J, with 12 bases between. This CDR3 spans 12 amino acids. CDR3 nucleotides: TGTGCCAGCAGTCCCACTGCGGGCGGCTACACCTTC. Amino acids: CASSPTAGGYTF.

The gene calls are TRBV6-5 and TRBJ1-5; D call uncertain. CDR1 MNHEY and CDR2 SVGAGI come from the germline V gene. The CDR3 has 15 amino acids. V lost 0 bases and J lost 3, with 9 bases in between. In DNA form, the CDR3 reads TGTGCCAGCAGTTACTCGAACAGTTTCAATCAGCCCCAGCATTTT. It translates to CASSYSNSFNQPQHF.

The chain is built from TRBV6-4 and TRBJ1-1; maybe TRBD1 (6 bases). This CDR3 contains 14 residues. In germline, CDR1 is MRHNA, CDR2 SNTAGT. The V and J ends lost 2 bases and 6 bases respectively, with 13 bases between them. The CDR3 coding sequence is TGTGCCAGCAGTGACACAGGGTCGAGTTCTGAAGCTTTCTTT. Residues: CASSDTGSSSEAFF.

This chain links TRBV7-2 with TRBJ1-1, with TRBD1 identical over 9 bases. The germline V gene encodes CDR1 SGHTA and CDR2 FQGNSA. V trimming: 1 base; J trimming: 10 bases; junction bases outside the gene matches: 4. The CDR3 has 13 amino acids. In DNA form, the CDR3 reads TGTGCCAGCAGCTTAGTCGGACAGGGGTTAGCTTTCTTT. This sequence encodes CASSLVGQGLAFF.

This rearrangement joins TRBV30 to TRBJ2-7, with D possibly matching TRBD2 (7 bases). Germline CDR1 is GTSNPN and CDR2 is SVGIG (reference sequence). The CDR3 has 13 amino acids. V was trimmed by 0 bases and J by 2 bases, leaving 8 bases between them. CDR3 coding DNA: TGTGCCTGGAGTGTAGGGGGGGCCTACGAGCAGTACTTC. Translating gives CAWSVGGAYEQYF.

This rearrangement joins TRBV11-1 to TRBJ2-7; 13 positions agree with TRBD2. This CDR3 is built from 14 residues. The V and J ends lost 5 bases and 6 bases, in that order; junction bases with no gene match: 4. Germline loops: CDR1 SGHAT, CDR2 FQDESV (reference sequence). Written as DNA, the CDR3 is TGTGCCAGCAGCCTCCGACTAGCGGGAGGCGAGCAGTACTTC. Its protein is CASSLRLAGGEQYF.

The gene calls are TRBV28 and TRBJ2-3; tentative D call: TRBD2 (5 bases). Germline lookup yields CDR1 MDHEN and CDR2 SYDVKM. The length of the CDR3 is 13 residues. Trimming stripped 6 bases from V and 2 bases from J, with 9 bases between. CDR3 in amino acids: CASSLANTDTQYF. In DNA form, the CDR3 reads TGTGCCAGCAGCCTAGCTAACACAGATACGCAGTATTTT.